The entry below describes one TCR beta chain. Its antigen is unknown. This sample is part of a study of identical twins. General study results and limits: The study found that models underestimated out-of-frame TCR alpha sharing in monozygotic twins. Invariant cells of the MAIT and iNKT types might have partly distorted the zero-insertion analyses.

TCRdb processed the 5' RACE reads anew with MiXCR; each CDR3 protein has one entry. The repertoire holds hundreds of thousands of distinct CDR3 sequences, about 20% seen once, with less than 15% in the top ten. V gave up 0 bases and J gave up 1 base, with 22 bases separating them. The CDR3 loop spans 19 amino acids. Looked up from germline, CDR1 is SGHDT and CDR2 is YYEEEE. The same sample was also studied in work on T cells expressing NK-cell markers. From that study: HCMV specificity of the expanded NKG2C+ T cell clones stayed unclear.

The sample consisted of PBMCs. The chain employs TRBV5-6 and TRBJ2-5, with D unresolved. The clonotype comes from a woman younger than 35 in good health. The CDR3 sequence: CASSLVITYLQSSQETQYF. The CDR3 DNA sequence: TGTGCCAGCAGCTTGGTGATAACGTACCTTCAATCATCCCAAGAGACCCAGTACTTC.